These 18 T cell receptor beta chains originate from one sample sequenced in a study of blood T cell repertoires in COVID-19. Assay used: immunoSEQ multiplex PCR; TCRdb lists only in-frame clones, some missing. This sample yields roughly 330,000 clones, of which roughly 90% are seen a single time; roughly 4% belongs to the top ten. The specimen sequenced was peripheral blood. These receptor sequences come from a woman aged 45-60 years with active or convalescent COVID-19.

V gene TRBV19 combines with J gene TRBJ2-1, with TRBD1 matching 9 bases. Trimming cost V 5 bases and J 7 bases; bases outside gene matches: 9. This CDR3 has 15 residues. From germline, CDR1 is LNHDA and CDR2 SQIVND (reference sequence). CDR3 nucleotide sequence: TGTGCCAGTAGTGTTTCCGGGACAGGGAGGAATGAGCAGTTCTTC. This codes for CASSVSGTGRNEQFF.

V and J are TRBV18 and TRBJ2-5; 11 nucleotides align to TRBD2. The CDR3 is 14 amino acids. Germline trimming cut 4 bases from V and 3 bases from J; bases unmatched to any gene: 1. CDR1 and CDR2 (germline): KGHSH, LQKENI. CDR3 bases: TGTGCCAGCTCACAACTAGCGGGAGAAGAGACCCAGTACTTC. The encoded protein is CASSQLAGEETQYF.

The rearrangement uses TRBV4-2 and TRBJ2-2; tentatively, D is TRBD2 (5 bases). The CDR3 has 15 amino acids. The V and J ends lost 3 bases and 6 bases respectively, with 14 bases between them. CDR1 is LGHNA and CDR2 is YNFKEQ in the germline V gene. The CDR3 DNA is TGTGCCAGCAGCCAGGGCTCACTAGAGTCCGGGGAGCTGTTTTTT. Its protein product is CASSQGSLESGELFF.

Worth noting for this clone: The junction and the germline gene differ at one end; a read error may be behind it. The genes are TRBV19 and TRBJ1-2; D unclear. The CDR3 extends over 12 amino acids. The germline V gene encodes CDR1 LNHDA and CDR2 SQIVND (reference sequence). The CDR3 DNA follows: TGTGCCAGCAGTATAGCGGACTATGGCTACACCTTC. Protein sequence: CASSIADYGYTF.

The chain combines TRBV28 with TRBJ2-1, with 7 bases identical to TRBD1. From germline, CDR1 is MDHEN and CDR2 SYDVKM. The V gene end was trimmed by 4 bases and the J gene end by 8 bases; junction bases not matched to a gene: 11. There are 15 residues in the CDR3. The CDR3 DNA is TGTGCCAGCAGTTCTTGGGACAGAGGGGTCCATGAGCAGTTCTTC. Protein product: CASSSWDRGVHEQFF.

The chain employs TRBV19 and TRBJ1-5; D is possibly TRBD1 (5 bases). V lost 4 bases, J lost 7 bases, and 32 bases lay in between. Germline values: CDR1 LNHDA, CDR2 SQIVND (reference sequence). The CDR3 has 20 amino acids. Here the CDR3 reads CASSRGPGGGGRANPQPQHF. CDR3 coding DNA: TGTGCCAGTAGTAGGGGACCGGGAGGCGGGGGGAGAGCAAATCCACAGCCCCAGCATTTT.

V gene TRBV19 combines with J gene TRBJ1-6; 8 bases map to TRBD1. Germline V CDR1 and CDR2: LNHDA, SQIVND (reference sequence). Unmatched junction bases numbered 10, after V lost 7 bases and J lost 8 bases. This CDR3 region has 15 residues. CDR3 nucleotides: TGTGCCAGTACCGTGACAGGGGTACGGGATTCACCCCTCCACTTT. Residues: CASTVTGVRDSPLHF.

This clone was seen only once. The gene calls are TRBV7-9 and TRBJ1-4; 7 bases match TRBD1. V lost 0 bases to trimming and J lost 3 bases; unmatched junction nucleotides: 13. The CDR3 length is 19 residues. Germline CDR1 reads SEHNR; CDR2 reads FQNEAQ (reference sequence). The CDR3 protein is CASSLAFLQGRWANEKLFF. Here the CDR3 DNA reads TGTGCCAGCAGCTTAGCCTTCTTACAGGGGAGGTGGGCTAATGAAAAACTGTTTTTT. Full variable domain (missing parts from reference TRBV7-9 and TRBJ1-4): DTGVSQNPRHKITKRGQNVTFRCDPISEHNRLYWYRQTLGQGPEFLTYFQNEAQLEKSRLLSDRFSAERPKGSFSTLEIQRTEQGDSAMYLCASSLAFLQGRWANEKLFFGSGTQLSVL.

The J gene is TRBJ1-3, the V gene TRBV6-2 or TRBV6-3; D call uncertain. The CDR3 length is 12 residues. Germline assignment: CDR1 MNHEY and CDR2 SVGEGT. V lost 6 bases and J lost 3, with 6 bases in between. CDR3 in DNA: TGTGCCAGCAGCAATAGTGGAAACACCATATATTTT. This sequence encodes CASSNSGNTIYF.

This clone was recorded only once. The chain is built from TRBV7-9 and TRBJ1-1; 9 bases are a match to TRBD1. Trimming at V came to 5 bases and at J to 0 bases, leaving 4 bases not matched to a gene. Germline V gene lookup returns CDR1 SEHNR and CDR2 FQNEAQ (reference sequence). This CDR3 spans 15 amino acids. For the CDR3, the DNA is TGTGCCAGCAGCGTACAGGGGGCGTTGAACACTGAAGCTTTCTTT. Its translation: CASSVQGALNTEAFF. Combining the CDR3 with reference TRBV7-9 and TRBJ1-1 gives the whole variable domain DTGVSQNPRHKITKRGQNVTFRCDPISEHNRLYWYRQTLGQGPEFLTYFQNEAQLEKSRLLSDRFSAERPKGSFSTLEIQRTEQGDSAMYLCASSVQGALNTEAFFGQGTRLTVV.

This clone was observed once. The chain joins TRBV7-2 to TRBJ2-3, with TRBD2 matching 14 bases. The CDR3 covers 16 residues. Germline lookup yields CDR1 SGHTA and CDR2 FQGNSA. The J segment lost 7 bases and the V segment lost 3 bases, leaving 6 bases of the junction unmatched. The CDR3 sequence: CASSFGLAGGGHTQYF. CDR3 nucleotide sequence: TGTGCCAGCAGCTTCGGACTAGCGGGAGGAGGGCATACGCAGTATTTT.

The CDR3 reads CASSSRTGIEQYF. The DNA of the CDR3 is TGTGCCAGCAGCTCCCGGACAGGGATCGAGCAGTACTTC. This sequence joins TRBV11-3 and TRBJ2-7, with 8 bases matching TRBD1. V was clipped by 4 bases and J by 6 bases; unmatched bases: 5. The CDR3 has 13 residues. Germline CDR1 is SGHNT and CDR2 is YENEEA. The complete variable domain, with remaining parts taken from reference TRBV11-3 and TRBJ2-7, reads EAGVVQSPRYKIIEKKQPVAFWCNPISGHNTLYWYLQNLGQGPELLIRYENEEAVDDSQLPKDRFSAERLKGVDSTLKIQPAELGDSAVYLCASSSRTGIEQYFGPGTRLTVT.

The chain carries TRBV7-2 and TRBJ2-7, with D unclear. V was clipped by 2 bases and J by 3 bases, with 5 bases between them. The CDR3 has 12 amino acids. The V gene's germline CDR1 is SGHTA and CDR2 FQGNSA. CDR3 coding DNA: TGTGCCAGCAGCTTATACGGCTACGAGCAGTACTTC. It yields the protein CASSLYGYEQYF.

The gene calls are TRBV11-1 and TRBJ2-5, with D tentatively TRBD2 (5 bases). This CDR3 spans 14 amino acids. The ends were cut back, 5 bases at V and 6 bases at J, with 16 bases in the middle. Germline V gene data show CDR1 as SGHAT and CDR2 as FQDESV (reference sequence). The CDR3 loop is CASSPKAGEKTQYF. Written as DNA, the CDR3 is TGTGCCAGCAGCCCCAAGGCCGGGGAGAAGACCCAGTACTTC.

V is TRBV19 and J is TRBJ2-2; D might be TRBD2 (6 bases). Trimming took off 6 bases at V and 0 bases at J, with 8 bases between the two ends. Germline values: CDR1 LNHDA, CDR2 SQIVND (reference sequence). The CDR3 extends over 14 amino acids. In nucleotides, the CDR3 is TGTGCCAGTAGCTGGGGGGCGAACACCGGGGAGCTGTTTTTT. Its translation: CASSWGANTGELFF.

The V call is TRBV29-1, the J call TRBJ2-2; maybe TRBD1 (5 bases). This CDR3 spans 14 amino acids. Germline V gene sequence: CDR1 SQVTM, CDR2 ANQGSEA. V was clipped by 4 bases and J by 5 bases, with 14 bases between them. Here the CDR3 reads CSVGLRAETGELFF. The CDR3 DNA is TGCAGCGTTGGTCTCAGGGCAGAGACCGGGGAGCTGTTTTTT.

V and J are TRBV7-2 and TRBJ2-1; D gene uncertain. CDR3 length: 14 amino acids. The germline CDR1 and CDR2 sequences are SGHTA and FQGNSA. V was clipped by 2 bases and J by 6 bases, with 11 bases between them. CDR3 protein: CASSLSNVINEQFF. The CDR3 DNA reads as TGTGCCAGCAGCTTATCAAATGTCATCAATGAGCAGTTCTTC.

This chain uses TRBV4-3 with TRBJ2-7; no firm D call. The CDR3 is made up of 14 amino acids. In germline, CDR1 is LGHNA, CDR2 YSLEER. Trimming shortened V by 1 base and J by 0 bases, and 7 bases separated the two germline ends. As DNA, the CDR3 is TGCGCCAGCAGCCAAGGGTCAGGCTCCTACGAGCAGTACTTC. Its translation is CASSQGSGSYEQYF.